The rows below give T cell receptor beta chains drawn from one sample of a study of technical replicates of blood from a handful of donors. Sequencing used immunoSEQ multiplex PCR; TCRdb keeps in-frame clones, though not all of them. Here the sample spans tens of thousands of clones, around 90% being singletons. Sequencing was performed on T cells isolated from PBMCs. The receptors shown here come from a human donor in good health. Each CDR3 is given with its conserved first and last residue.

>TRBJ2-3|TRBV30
CAWTPSGDTQYF
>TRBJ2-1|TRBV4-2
CASSQVTGNEQFF
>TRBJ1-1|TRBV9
CASSVATGNTEAFF
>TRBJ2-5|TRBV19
CASSIEFRETQYF
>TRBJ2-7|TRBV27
CATSSGRGDYEQYF
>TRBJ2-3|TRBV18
CATGTGTDTQYF
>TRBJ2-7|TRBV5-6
CASSLAPPGNYEQYF
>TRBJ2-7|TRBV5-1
CASSPDSSAYEQYF
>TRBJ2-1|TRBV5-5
CASSLLGSSHNEYEFF
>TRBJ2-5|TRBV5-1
CASSRREKTQYF
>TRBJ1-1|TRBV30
CAWSAPDRGSGEAFF
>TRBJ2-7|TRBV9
CASSVGPGEFYEQYF
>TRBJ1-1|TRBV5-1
CASSLEVGVNTEAFF
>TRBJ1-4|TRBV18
CASSPGARQNEKLFF
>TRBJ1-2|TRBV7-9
CASSLAQLRRNYGYTF
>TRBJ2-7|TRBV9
CASSVDSISYEQYF
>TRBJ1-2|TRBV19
CASSLGQVSSYGYTF
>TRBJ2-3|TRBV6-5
CASGSGSDTQYF